Listed here are 17 T cell receptor beta chains from one sample, sequenced in a study of blood T cell repertoires in COVID-19. The method was immunoSEQ multiplex PCR; TCRdb's version includes in-frame clones alone and lacks a portion of them. In the table there are approximately 270,000 clones, about nine tenths of which are singletons. Sequencing input: peripheral blood. The receptors were gathered from a man aged 45-60 years with acute or convalescent COVID-19.

The chain has TRBV5-1 and TRBJ1-1, with D possibly matching TRBD1 (6 bases). Trimming stripped 0 bases from V and 10 bases from J, with 13 bases between. Germline CDR1 is SGHRS and CDR2 is YFSETQ. This CDR3 is built from 13 residues. The CDR3 spells CASSLAERTVAFF. The CDR3 coding sequence is TGCGCCAGCAGCTTGGCCGAACGGACAGTAGCTTTCTTT.

V gene TRBV5-8 combines with J gene TRBJ1-5; TRBD1 matches at 8 bases. Germline V gene lookup returns CDR1 SGHTS and CDR2 YDEGEE. V gave up 2 bases and J gave up 3 bases; unmatched junction bases: 4. This CDR3 spans 15 amino acids. CDR3 nucleotide sequence: TGTGCCAGCAGCTTCGGGACAGGTGACAATCAGCCCCAGCATTTT. Its protein product is CASSFGTGDNQPQHF.

This clone occurred a few times. The chain employs TRBV29-1 and TRBJ1-1; 7 bases line up with TRBD1. Per the germline V gene, CDR1 is SQVTM and CDR2 is ANQGSEA. After removal of 6 bases from V and 3 bases from J, the junction contained 10 bases not matched to a gene. This CDR3 has 14 amino acids. CDR3 loop: CSVANRGRDTEAFF. The CDR3 nucleotides read TGCAGCGTCGCAAACAGGGGTAGGGACACTGAAGCTTTCTTT.

This chain connects TRBV27 to TRBJ1-2, with TRBD1 as a possible D gene (6 bases). Trimming pared 7 bases from V and 6 bases from J, leaving 24 bases between. Germline loops: CDR1 MNHEY, CDR2 SMNVEV (reference sequence). CDR3 length: 16 amino acids. CDR3 sequence reads: CASTPSVGQLTDGYTF. As DNA, the CDR3 is TGTGCCAGCACCCCTTCCGTTGGACAGCTAACGGATGGCTACACCTTC.

The chain combines TRBV18 with TRBJ1-1; possibly TRBD1 for D (5 bases). Trimming took off 6 bases at V and 0 bases at J, with 11 bases between the two ends. Germline V gene data show CDR1 as KGHSH and CDR2 as LQKENI. This CDR3 has 14 amino acids. In DNA form, the CDR3 reads TGTGCCAGCTCGCCGACAGAGATGAACACTGAAGCTTTCTTT. The encoded protein is CASSPTEMNTEAFF. The full variable domain, in which reference TRBV18 and TRBJ1-1 provide the parts outside the CDR3, is NAGVMQNPRHLVRRRGQEARLRCSPMKGHSHVYWYRQLPEEGLKFMVYLQKENIIDESGMPKERFSAEFPKEGPSILRIQQVVRGDSAAYFCASSPTEMNTEAFFGQGTRLTVV.

The rearrangement links TRBV7-3 to TRBJ1-2; D remains unclear. The CDR3 is 13 amino acids. Trimming stripped 8 bases from V and 3 bases from J, with 13 bases between. The germline gives CDR1 SGHTA, CDR2 FQGTGA. CDR3 in DNA: TGTGCCAGCGGTTGGGCCGGGGACTATGGCTACACCTTC. Amino acid sequence: CASGWAGDYGYTF.

The rearrangement uses TRBV19 and TRBJ1-6; D not certain. The CDR3 runs 15 residues. Trimming removed 6 bases from V and 7 bases from J, with 16 bases in between. Germline lookup yields CDR1 LNHDA and CDR2 SQIVND (reference sequence). In DNA form, the CDR3 reads TGTGCCAGTAGAGGAGGGAATATGAGAAATTCACCCCTCCACTTT. This encodes CASRGGNMRNSPLHF.

This clone was recorded once. This chain uses TRBV5-1 with TRBJ2-3, with TRBD2 as a possible D gene (6 bases). Looked up from germline, CDR1 is SGHRS and CDR2 is YFSETQ. The CDR3 spans 13 residues. Trimming left V 4 bases short and J 4 bases short, with 10 bases between. CDR3 DNA sequence: TGCGCCAGCAGCGGTCCGGGGGCAGATACGCAGTATTTT. As protein: CASSGPGADTQYF. Full variable domain (outside the CDR3, taken from reference TRBV5-1 and TRBJ2-3): KAGVTQTPRYLIKTRGQQVTLSCSPISGHRSVSWYQQTPGQGLQFLFEYFSETQRNKGNFPGRFSGRQFSNSRSEMNVSTLELGDSALYLCASSGPGADTQYFGPGTRLTVL.

This chain uses TRBV5-1 with TRBJ1-1, with D possibly matching TRBD1 (5 bases). Per the germline V gene, CDR1 is SGHRS and CDR2 is YFSETQ. Trimming took 2 bases from V and 6 from J, leaving 14 bases between them. This CDR3 contains 14 residues. The CDR3 loop is CASSFQGTAPEAFF. The CDR3 DNA reads as TGCGCCAGCAGCTTCCAGGGTACTGCCCCTGAAGCTTTCTTT.

The rearrangement joins TRBV18 to TRBJ1-1; D gene uncertain. Germline CDR1 reads KGHSH; CDR2 reads LQKENI. This CDR3 is built from 13 residues. The V and J ends lost 2 bases and 7 bases respectively, with 11 bases between them. This CDR3 is CASSPNLGDEAFF. The DNA of the CDR3 is TGTGCCAGCTCACCAAATTTGGGAGATGAAGCTTTCTTT. Supplemented by reference TRBV18 and TRBJ1-1, the full variable domain reads NAGVMQNPRHLVRRRGQEARLRCSPMKGHSHVYWYRQLPEEGLKFMVYLQKENIIDESGMPKERFSAEFPKEGPSILRIQQVVRGDSAAYFCASSPNLGDEAFFGQGTRLTVV.

The rearrangement joins TRBV3-1 (or the pseudogene TRBV3-2) to TRBJ1-2; D is possibly TRBD1 (5 bases). Germline V gene data show CDR1 as LGHDT and CDR2 as YNNKEL (reference sequence). Trimming removed 7 bases from V and 8 bases from J, with 26 bases in between. The CDR3 is 16 residues long. The CDR3 region has the DNA TGTGCCAGCACCCCCGGCGCAGGGCCCGCGTTGGAGGGCTACACCTTC. It specifies CASTPGAGPALEGYTF.

Only one count was recorded for this clone. The chain uses TRBV9 and TRBJ2-5; TRBD2 agrees at 8 bases. V shed 6 bases and J 4 bases; nucleotides not matched to a gene: 8. Germline values: CDR1 SGDLS, CDR2 YYNGEE. The CDR3 consists of 14 residues. The chain's CDR3 is CASNGGAFSETQYF. The CDR3 DNA sequence: TGTGCCAGCAACGGGGGGGCCTTTTCAGAGACCCAGTACTTC.

This chain connects TRBV4-1 to TRBJ1-4; maybe TRBD1 (6 bases). Germline lookup yields CDR1 MGHRA and CDR2 YSYEKL. V shed 3 bases and J shed 4 bases, with 12 bases lying between them. The CDR3 is 15 residues long. CDR3 protein: CASSQTGGHNEKLFF. The CDR3 region has the DNA TGCGCCAGCAGCCAGACGGGGGGCCATAATGAAAAACTGTTTTTT.

CDR3 in DNA: TGTGCCAGCAGGTTCCTCTCTAGCACAGATACGCAGTATTTT. Encoded protein: CASRFLSSTDTQYF. The chain uses TRBV28 and TRBJ2-3; D is ambiguous. The CDR3 has 14 residues. Germline CDR1 and CDR2: MDHEN and SYDVKM. Trimming cost V 6 bases and J 0 bases, with 10 bases left between them.

The chain joins TRBV25-1 to TRBJ1-6; D is uncertain. The CDR3 spans 11 residues. Germline V gene data show CDR1 as MGHDK and CDR2 as SYGVNS. V was pared by 8 bases and J by 6 bases, with 5 bases between. The CDR3 coding sequence is TGTGCCAGCGGCATTAATTCACCCCTCCACTTT. Protein sequence: CASGINSPLHF. The entire variable domain, with the rest obtained from reference TRBV25-1 and TRBJ1-6, is as follows: EADIYQTPRYLVIGTGKKITLECSQTMGHDKMYWYQQDPGMELHLIHYSYGVNSTEKGDLSSESTVSRIRTEHFPLTLESARPSHTSQYLCASGINSPLHFGNGTRLTVT.

The chain recombines TRBV5-6 with TRBJ2-2; 8 positions agree with TRBD1. Germline V gene data show CDR1 as SGHDT and CDR2 as YYEEEE. V was clipped by 4 bases and J by 4 bases; unmatched bases: 6. This CDR3 comprises 15 residues. The CDR3 loop is CASSLRGLGTGELFF. The CDR3 DNA reads TGTGCCAGCAGCCTCAGGGGGCTCGGCACCGGGGAGCTGTTTTTT.

The chain links TRBV7-8 to TRBJ1-1; the D gene is possibly TRBD1 (5 bases). This CDR3 spans 14 amino acids. Per germline, CDR1 SGHVS and CDR2 FQNEAQ. Between the trimmed V and J ends, which lost 0 bases and 6 bases, there was a span of 11 bases. The CDR3 sequence: CASSLARQGAEAFF. The CDR3 bases are TGTGCCAGCAGCTTAGCGAGGCAGGGTGCTGAAGCTTTCTTT.